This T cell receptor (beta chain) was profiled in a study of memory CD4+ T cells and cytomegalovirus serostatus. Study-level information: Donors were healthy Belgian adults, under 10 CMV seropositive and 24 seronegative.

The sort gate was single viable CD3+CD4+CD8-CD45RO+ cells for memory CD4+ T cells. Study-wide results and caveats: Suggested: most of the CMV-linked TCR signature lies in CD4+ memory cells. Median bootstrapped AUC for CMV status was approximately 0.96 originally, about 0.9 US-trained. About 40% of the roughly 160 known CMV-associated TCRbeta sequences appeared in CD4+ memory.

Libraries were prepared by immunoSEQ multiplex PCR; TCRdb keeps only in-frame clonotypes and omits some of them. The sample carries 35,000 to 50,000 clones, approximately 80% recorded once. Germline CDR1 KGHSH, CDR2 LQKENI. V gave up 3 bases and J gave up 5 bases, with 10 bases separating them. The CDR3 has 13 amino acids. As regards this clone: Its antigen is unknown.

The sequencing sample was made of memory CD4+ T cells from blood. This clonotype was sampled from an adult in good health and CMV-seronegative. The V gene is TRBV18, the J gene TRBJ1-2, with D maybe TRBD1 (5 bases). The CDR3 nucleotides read TGTGCCAGCTCACCTGGGACGGGGTATGGCTACACCTTC. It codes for CASSPGTGYGYTF.